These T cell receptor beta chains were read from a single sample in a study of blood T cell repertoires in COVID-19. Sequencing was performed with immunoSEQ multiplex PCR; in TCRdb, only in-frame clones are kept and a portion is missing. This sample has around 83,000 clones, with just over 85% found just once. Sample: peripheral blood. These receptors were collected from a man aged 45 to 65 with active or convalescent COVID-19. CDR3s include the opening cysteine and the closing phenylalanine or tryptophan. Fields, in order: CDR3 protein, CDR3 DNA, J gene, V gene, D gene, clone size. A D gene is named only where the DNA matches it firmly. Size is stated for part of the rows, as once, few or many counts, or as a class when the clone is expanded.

CDR3 protein: CASSLQGAVGYTF; CDR3 DNA: TGTGCCAGCAGTTTACAGGGGGCAGTAGGCTACACCTTC; J gene: TRBJ1-2; V gene: TRBV28; D gene: TRBD1; clone size: .
CDR3 protein: CSVDSGGRYNEQFF; CDR3 DNA: TGCAGCGTAGATTCGGGGGGCCGGTACAATGAGCAGTTCTTC; J gene: TRBJ2-1; V gene: TRBV29-1; D gene: .; clone size: .
CDR3 protein: CASSHHSGSADIYNEQFF; CDR3 DNA: TGCGCCAGCAGCCATCATAGCGGGAGCGCTGATATATACAATGAGCAGTTCTTC; J gene: TRBJ2-1; V gene: TRBV4-1; D gene: TRBD2; clone size: .
CDR3 protein: CASSLPGESYTF; CDR3 DNA: TGCGCCAGCAGCTTGCCAGGGGAGTCCTACACCTTC; J gene: TRBJ1-2; V gene: TRBV5-1; D gene: .; clone size: .
CDR3 protein: CASSLATSGSRSYNEQFF; CDR3 DNA: TGTGCCAGCAGCTTAGCGACTAGCGGGAGCAGGTCCTACAATGAGCAGTTCTTC; J gene: TRBJ2-1; V gene: TRBV7-2; D gene: TRBD2; clone size: .
CDR3 protein: CSVEDGRGKGTEAFF; CDR3 DNA: TGCAGCGTTGAAGACGGAAGGGGGAAGGGCACTGAAGCTTTCTTT; J gene: TRBJ1-1; V gene: TRBV29-1; D gene: .; clone size: once
CDR3 protein: CARGPGQSYEQYF; CDR3 DNA: TGTGCCAGGGGGCCGGGACAGTCCTACGAGCAGTACTTC; J gene: TRBJ2-7; V gene: TRBV2; D gene: TRBD1; clone size: .
CDR3 protein: CASSELEGGHSPLHF; CDR3 DNA: TGTGCCAGCAGTGAATTGGAGGGGGGGCATTCACCCCTCCACTTT; J gene: TRBJ1-6; V gene: TRBV6-1; D gene: .; clone size: .
CDR3 protein: CASSRDNSYEQYF; CDR3 DNA: TGTGCCAGCAGCCGGGACAACTCCTACGAGCAGTACTTC; J gene: TRBJ2-7; V gene: TRBV6-5; D gene: .; clone size: .
CDR3 protein: CSVVGGIGQPQHF; CDR3 DNA: TGCAGCGTTGTCGGGGGTATTGGACAGCCCCAGCATTTT; J gene: TRBJ1-5; V gene: TRBV29-1; D gene: .; clone size: .
CDR3 protein: CSVEISGQGARNEQFF; CDR3 DNA: TGCAGCGTTGAAATATCGGGACAGGGGGCTCGCAATGAGCAGTTCTTC; J gene: TRBJ2-1; V gene: TRBV29-1; D gene: TRBD1; clone size: .
CDR3 protein: CASSPRTSGSPLLNEQFF; CDR3 DNA: TGTGCCAGCAGCCCCAGGACTAGCGGGAGTCCTTTACTCAATGAGCAGTTCTTC; J gene: TRBJ2-1; V gene: TRBV11-3; D gene: TRBD2; clone size: .
CDR3 protein: CASSPRGDTEAFF; CDR3 DNA: TGTGCCAGCAGCCCTCGGGGGGACACTGAAGCTTTCTTT; J gene: TRBJ1-1; V gene: TRBV9; D gene: .; clone size: .
CDR3 protein: CASSIRQGTTEAFF; CDR3 DNA: TGTGCCAGTAGTATTAGACAGGGTACGACTGAAGCTTTCTTT; J gene: TRBJ1-1; V gene: TRBV19; D gene: TRBD1; clone size: .
CDR3 protein: CASSVGTSDSTDTQYF; CDR3 DNA: TGTGCCAGCAGCGTAGGGACTAGCGATAGCACAGATACGCAGTATTTT; J gene: TRBJ2-3; V gene: TRBV9; D gene: TRBD2; clone size: .
CDR3 protein: CASSGGPLVEKLFF; CDR3 DNA: TGTGCCAGCAGTGGGGGGCCGCTGGTTGAAAAACTGTTTTTT; J gene: TRBJ1-4; V gene: TRBV2; D gene: .; clone size: .
CDR3 protein: CASSKRRNGETQYF; CDR3 DNA: TGTGCCAGCAGCAAACGCAGGAATGGGGAGACCCAGTACTTC; J gene: TRBJ2-5; V gene: TRBV14; D gene: .; clone size: .
CDR3 protein: CASRGTSEATQYF; CDR3 DNA: TGTGCCAGCAGGGGGACTTCGGAAGCGACCCAGTACTTC; J gene: TRBJ2-5; V gene: TRBV6-5; D gene: .; clone size: .
CDR3 protein: CATSDHGLSGGVFTDTQYF; CDR3 DNA: TGTGCCACCAGTGATCACGGACTAAGCGGGGGGGTCTTCACAGATACGCAGTATTTT; J gene: TRBJ2-3; V gene: TRBV24-1; D gene: TRBD2; clone size: .
CDR3 protein: CASSLKGDHSGNTIYF; CDR3 DNA: TGTGCCAGCAGCTTAAAGGGAGACCACTCTGGAAACACCATATATTTT; J gene: TRBJ1-3; V gene: TRBV7-9; D gene: .; clone size: .
CDR3 protein: CASRRAQGTTDNEQFF; CDR3 DNA: TGTGCCAGCAGGAGGGCACAGGGGACGACAGACAATGAGCAGTTCTTC; J gene: TRBJ2-1; V gene: TRBV5-4; D gene: TRBD1; clone size: once
CDR3 protein: CASSWEARIDTQYF; CDR3 DNA: TGTGCCAGCAGTTGGGAGGCAAGGATAGATACGCAGTATTTT; J gene: TRBJ2-3; V gene: TRBV6-6; D gene: .; clone size: .
CDR3 protein: CAWTGLAGIQTDTQYF; CDR3 DNA: TGTGCCTGGACCGGACTAGCGGGAATTCAGACAGATACGCAGTATTTT; J gene: TRBJ2-3; V gene: TRBV30; D gene: TRBD2; clone size: .
CDR3 protein: CSASAPGGGQETQYF; CDR3 DNA: TGCAGTGCTAGTGCACCGGGGGGAGGGCAAGAGACCCAGTACTTC; J gene: TRBJ2-5; V gene: TRBV20-1; D gene: TRBD2; clone size: .
CDR3 protein: CASSFGTDNEKLFF; CDR3 DNA: TGCGCCAGCAGCTTCGGGACAGACAATGAAAAACTGTTTTTT; J gene: TRBJ1-4; V gene: TRBV5-1; D gene: TRBD1; clone size: .
CDR3 protein: CASMPPGLKNTEAFF; CDR3 DNA: TGTGCCAGTATGCCCCCAGGACTCAAAAACACTGAAGCTTTCTTT; J gene: TRBJ1-1; V gene: TRBV19; D gene: .; clone size: .
CDR3 protein: CASSVRTGGEQFF; CDR3 DNA: TGCGCCAGCAGTGTAAGGACAGGCGGTGAGCAGTTCTTC; J gene: TRBJ2-1; V gene: TRBV10-1; D gene: TRBD1; clone size: few
CDR3 protein: CATSDSGTGHFEAFF; CDR3 DNA: TGTGCCACCAGTGATTCCGGGACAGGCCATTTCGAAGCTTTCTTT; J gene: TRBJ1-1; V gene: TRBV24-1; D gene: TRBD1; clone size: .
CDR3 protein: CASSSTGGDETQYF; CDR3 DNA: TGCGCCAGCAGCTCGACAGGGGGCGACGAGACCCAGTACTTC; J gene: TRBJ2-5; V gene: TRBV5-1; D gene: TRBD1; clone size: few
CDR3 protein: CASLTSGTTGELFF; CDR3 DNA: TGTGCCAGTCTGACTAGCGGGACCACCGGGGAGCTGTTTTTT; J gene: TRBJ2-2; V gene: TRBV19; D gene: TRBD2; clone size: .
CDR3 protein: CASSDPRGLASGEQFF; CDR3 DNA: TGTGCCAGCAGTGACCCCCGGGGACTAGCGTCCGGTGAGCAGTTCTTC; J gene: TRBJ2-1; V gene: TRBV25-1; D gene: TRBD2; clone size: .